The clone carrying this T cell receptor (beta chain) was detected only a few times. Its antigen remains unidentified. This specimen comes from a study of cytomegalovirus exposure and HLA in healthy donors. Study outcomes and limitations: In a later analysis, parvovirus B19, influenza, CMV and Epstein-Barr virus appeared linked to several top co-occurrence clusters.

The PCR employed 60 Vbeta primers together with 13 Jbeta primers. TCRdb's copy holds only in-frame clones and misses some; the assay was immunoSEQ multiplex PCR. This sample has about 98,000 clones; about four fifths occur once, and the top ten carry 8% to 9%. Trimming pared 5 bases from V and 5 bases from J, leaving 15 bases between. There are 14 residues in the CDR3. Germline V lookup: CDR1 ENHRY, CDR2 SYGVKD. Sequenced sample: PBMCs. The chain recombines TRBV10-3 with TRBJ1-1; a weak D match, TRBD1 (6 bases). This TCR derives from a human donor in good health. DNA of the CDR3: TGTGCCATCAGTCGCGAGACACAGGGAACTGAAGCTTTCTTT. It encodes CAISRETQGTEAFF.